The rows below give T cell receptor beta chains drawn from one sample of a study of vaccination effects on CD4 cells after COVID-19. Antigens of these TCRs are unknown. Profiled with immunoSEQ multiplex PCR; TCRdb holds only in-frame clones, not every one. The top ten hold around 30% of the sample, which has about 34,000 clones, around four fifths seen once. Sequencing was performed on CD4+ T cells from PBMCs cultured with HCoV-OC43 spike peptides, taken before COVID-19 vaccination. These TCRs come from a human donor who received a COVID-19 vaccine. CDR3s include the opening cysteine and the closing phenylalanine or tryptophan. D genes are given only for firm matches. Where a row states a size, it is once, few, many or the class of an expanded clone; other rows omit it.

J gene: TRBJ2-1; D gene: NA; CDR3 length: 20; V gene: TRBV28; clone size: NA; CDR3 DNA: TGTGCCAGCAGTTTCCCTACCAATCTACTCAGGCAGGGGGGGTACAATGAGCAGTTCTTC; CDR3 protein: CASSFPTNLLRQGGYNEQFF
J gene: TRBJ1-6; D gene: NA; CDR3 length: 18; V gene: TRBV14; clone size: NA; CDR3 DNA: TGTGCCAGCAGCTCATTACGGGGGTCGAGCTCCTATAATTCACCCCTCCACTTT; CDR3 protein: CASSSLRGSSSYNSPLHF
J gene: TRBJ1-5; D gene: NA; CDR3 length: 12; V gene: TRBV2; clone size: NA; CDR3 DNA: TGTGCCAGCCGATGGACCGATCAGCCCCAGCATTTT; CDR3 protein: CASRWTDQPQHF
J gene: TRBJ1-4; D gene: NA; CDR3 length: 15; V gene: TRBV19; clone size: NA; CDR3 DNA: TGTGCCAGTAGTATCAGGGGTGCAACTAATGAAAAACTGTTTTTT; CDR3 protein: CASSIRGATNEKLFF
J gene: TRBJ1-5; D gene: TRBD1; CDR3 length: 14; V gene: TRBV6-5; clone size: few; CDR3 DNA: TGTGCCAGCAGCGGGGACAGGGTAGGGCAGCCCCAGCATTTT; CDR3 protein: CASSGDRVGQPQHF
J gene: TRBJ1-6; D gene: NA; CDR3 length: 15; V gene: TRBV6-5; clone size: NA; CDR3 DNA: TGTGCCAGCAACTCGGGGGGATTCTTTAATTCACCCCTCCACTTT; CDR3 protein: CASNSGGFFNSPLHF
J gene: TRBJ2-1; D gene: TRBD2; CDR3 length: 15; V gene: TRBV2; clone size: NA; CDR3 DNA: TGTGCCAGCAGCGGACTAGCGGGGGGCTACAATGAGCAGTTCTTC; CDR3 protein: CASSGLAGGYNEQFF
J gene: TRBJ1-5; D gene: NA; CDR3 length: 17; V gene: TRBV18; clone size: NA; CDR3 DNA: TGTGCCAGCTCACCAGGGCGTGCTGAAGCCTTCAATCAGCCCCAGCATTTT; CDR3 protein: CASSPGRAEAFNQPQHF
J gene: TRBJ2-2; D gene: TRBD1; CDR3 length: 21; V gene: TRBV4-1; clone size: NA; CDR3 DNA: TGCGCCAGCAGCCAGCCACTCCCCGGGACAGGGGGTATCGTGTACACCGGGGAGCTGTTTTTT; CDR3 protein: CASSQPLPGTGGIVYTGELFF
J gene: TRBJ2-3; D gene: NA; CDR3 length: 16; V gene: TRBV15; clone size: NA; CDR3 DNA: TGTGCCACCAGCAGAGATACGGGGGCAAGGACAGATACGCAGTATTTT; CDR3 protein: CATSRDTGARTDTQYF
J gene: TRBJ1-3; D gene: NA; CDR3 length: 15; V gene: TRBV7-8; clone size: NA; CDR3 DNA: TGTGCCAGCAGCTCGACAGTGAAATCTGGAAACACCATATATTTT; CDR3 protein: CASSSTVKSGNTIYF
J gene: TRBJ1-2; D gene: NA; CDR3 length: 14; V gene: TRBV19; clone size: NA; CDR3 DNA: TGTGCCAGTTCCCCTGGGGGGGAGCGGTCTGGCTACACCTTC; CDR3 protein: CASSPGGERSGYTF
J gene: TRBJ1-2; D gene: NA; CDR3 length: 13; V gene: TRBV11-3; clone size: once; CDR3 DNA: TGTGCCAGCAGCTCGGCGGGTAACTATGGCTACACCTTC; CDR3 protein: CASSSAGNYGYTF
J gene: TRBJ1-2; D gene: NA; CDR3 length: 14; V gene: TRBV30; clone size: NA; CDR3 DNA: TGTGCCTGGAGTGTAAAGGGGCTTAACTATGGCTACACCTTC; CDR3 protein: CAWSVKGLNYGYTF
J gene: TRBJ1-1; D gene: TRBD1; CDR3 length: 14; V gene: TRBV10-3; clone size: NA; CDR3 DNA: TGTGCCATCAGTGGGGGACAGCAGAACACTGAAGCTTTCTTT; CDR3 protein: CAISGGQQNTEAFF
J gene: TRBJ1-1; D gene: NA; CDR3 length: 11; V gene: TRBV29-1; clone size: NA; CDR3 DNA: TGCAGCGTTGTGACTGGTGCTGAAGCTTTCTTT; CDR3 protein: CSVVTGAEAFF
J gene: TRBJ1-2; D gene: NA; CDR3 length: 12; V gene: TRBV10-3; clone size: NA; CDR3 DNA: TGTGCCATCAGGGGGGACTTTGGAGGCTACACCTTC; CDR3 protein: CAIRGDFGGYTF
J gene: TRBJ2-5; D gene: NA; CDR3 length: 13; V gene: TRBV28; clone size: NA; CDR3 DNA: TGTGCCAGCAGTTTAGGGAACTTGGAGACCCAGTACTTC; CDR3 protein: CASSLGNLETQYF
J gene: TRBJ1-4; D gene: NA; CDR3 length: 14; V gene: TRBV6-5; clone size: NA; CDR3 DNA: TGTGCCAGCAGTTACGGGACAACTAATGAAAAACTGTTTTTT; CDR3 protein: CASSYGTTNEKLFF
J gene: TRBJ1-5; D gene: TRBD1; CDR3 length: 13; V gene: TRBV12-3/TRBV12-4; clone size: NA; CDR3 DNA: TGTGCCAGCAGCACAGGGGGCCATCAGCCCCAGCATTTT; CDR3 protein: CASSTGGHQPQHF
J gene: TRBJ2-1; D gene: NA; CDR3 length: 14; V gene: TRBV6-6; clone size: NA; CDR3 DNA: TGTGCCAGCAGGCCGCGGAGCTCCTACAATGAGCAGTTCTTC; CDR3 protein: CASRPRSSYNEQFF
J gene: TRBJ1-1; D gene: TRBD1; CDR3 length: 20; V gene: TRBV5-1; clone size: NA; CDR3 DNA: TGCGCCAGCAGCTTCCCCCGGGACAGGGGGCTTGGGGCGGCGAACACTGAAGCTTTCTTT; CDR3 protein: CASSFPRDRGLGAANTEAFF
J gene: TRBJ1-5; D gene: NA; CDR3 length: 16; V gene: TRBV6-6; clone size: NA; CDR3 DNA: TGTGCCAGCAGTTACTCGAGGAGGGAGGGCAATCAGCCCCAGCATTTT; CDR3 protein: CASSYSRREGNQPQHF
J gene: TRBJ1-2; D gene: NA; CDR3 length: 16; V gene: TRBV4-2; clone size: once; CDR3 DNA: TGTGCCAGCAGCCAAGATCGGGTGGCAGCGAACTATGGCTACACCTTC; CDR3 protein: CASSQDRVAANYGYTF
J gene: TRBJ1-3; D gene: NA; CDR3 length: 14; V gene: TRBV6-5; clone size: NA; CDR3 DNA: TGTGCCAGCAACTTGGACAGAACTGGAAACACCATATATTTT; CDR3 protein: CASNLDRTGNTIYF
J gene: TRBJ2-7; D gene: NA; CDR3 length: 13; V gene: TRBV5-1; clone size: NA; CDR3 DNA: TGCGCCAGCAGCTTCGGGAAGCCTTACGAGCAGTACTTC; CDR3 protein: CASSFGKPYEQYF
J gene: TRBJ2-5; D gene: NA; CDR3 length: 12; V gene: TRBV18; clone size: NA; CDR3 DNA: TGTGCCAGCTCAACGTTCCAAGAGACCCAGTACTTC; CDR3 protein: CASSTFQETQYF
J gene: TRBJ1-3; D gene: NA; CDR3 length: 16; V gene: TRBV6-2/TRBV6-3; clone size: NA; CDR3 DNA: TGTGCCAGCAGTTCCGCGGAGAAGTTATCCGGAAACACCATATATTTT; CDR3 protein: CASSSAEKLSGNTIYF
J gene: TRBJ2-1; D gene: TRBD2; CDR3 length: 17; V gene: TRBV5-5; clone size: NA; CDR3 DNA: TGTGCCAGCAGCCGAGACTCGAAACCCCTAGCGGGCTCGTCCCAGTTCTTC; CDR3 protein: CASSRDSKPLAGSSQFF
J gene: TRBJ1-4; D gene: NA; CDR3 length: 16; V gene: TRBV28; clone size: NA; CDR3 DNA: TGTGCCAGCAGGCATGGCCTGGACGGCGGTAATGAAAAACTGTTTTTT; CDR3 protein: CASRHGLDGGNEKLFF
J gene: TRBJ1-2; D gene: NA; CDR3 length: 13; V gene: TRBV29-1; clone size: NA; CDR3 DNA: TGCAGCGTGGGGACCAGGGCTAACTATGGCTACACCTTC; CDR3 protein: CSVGTRANYGYTF
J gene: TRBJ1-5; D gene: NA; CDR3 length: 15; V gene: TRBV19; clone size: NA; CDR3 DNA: TGTGCCAGTAGTATTACAGGGAATGGATTTGCTCCCCAGCATTTT; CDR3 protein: CASSITGNGFAPQHF
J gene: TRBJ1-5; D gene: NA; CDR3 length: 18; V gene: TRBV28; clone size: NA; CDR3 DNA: TGTGCCAGCAGTTTACGGGGCCTCTTCTCCTATAGCAATCAGCCCCAGCATTTT; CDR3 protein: CASSLRGLFSYSNQPQHF
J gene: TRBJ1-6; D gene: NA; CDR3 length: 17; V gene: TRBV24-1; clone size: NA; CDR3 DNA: TGTGCCACCAGTCCCGCCAGAACAGCGTTCCCCTATTCACCCCTCCACTTT; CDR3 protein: CATSPARTAFPYSPLHF
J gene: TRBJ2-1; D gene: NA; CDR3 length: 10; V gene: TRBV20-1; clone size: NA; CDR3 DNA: TGCAGTGCCGAGGGCAATGAGCAGTTCTTC; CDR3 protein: CSAEGNEQFF
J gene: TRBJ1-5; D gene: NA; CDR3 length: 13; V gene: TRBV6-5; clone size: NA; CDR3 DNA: TGTGCCAGCAGTCCACAGATTAATCAGCCCCAGCATTTT; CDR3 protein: CASSPQINQPQHF
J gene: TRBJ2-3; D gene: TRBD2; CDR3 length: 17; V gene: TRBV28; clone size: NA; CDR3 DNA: TGTGCCAGCAGTACTCCAGCGGGAGGGACATACACAGATACGCAGTATTTT; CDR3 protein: CASSTPAGGTYTDTQYF
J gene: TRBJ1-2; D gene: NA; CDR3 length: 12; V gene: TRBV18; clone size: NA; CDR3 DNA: TGTGCCAGCTCACCAGGGGCGAGGGGCTACACCTTC; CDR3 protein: CASSPGARGYTF
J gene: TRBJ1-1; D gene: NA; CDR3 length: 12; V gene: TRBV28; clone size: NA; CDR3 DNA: TGTGCCAGCTACGGAGTCCTTAAAGAAGCTTTCTTT; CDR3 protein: CASYGVLKEAFF
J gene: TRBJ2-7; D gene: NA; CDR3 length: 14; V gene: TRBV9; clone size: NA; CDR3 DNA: TGTGCCAGCACCAGGGGGGACACCCTATCGGAGCAGTACTTC; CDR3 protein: CASTRGDTLSEQYF
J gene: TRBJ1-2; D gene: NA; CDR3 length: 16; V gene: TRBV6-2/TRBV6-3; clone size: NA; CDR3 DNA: TGTGCCAGCAGCTTACCTTATCCGACTCGAAACTATGGCTACACCTTC; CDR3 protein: CASSLPYPTRNYGYTF
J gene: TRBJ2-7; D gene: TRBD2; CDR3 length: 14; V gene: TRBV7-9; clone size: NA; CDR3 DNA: TGTGCCAGCAGCTTCGAAGCGGGGGGCTACGAGCAGTACTTC; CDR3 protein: CASSFEAGGYEQYF
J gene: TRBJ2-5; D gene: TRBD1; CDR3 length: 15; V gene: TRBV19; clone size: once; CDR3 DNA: TGTGCCAGTAGTACGGGGACAGGGGGTTGGGAGACCCAGTACTTC; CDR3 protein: CASSTGTGGWETQYF
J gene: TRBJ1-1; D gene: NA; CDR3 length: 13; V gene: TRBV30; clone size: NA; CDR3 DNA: TGTGCCTGGGGGGCCTATCTTAACACTGAAGCTTTCTTT; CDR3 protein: CAWGAYLNTEAFF
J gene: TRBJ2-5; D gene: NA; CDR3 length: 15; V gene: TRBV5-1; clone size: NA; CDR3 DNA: TGCGCCAGCAGCTTGGCGGAGAGTATTCAAGAGACCCAGTACTTC; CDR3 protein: CASSLAESIQETQYF
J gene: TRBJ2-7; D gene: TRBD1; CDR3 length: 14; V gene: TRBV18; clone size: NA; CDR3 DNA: TGTGCCAGCTCACCACTGGAACAGGGGAACGAGCAGTACTTC; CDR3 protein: CASSPLEQGNEQYF
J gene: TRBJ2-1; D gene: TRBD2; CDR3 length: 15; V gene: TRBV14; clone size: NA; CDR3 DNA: TGTGCCAGCAGCCCGACTAGCGGGATGACAACTGAGCAGTTCTTC; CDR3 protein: CASSPTSGMTTEQFF
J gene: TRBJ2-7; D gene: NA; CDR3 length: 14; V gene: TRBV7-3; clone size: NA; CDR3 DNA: TGTGCCAGCAGCTTATATAGCCGACCCTACGAGCAGTACTTC; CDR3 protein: CASSLYSRPYEQYF
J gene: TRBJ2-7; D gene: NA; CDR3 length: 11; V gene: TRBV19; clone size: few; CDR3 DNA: TGTGCCAGTAGTACAACCTACGAGCAGTACTTC; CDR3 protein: CASSTTYEQYF
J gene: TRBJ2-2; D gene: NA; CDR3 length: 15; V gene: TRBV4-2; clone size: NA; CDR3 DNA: TGTGCCAGCAGCCAACCTAACCTAAACACCGGGGAGCTGTTTTTT; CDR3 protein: CASSQPNLNTGELFF
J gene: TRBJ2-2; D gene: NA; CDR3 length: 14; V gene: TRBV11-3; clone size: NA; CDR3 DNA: TGTGCCAGCAGCTCGGGCCGTTCCCCCGGGGAGCTGTTTTTT; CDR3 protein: CASSSGRSPGELFF